The next 14 T cell receptor beta chains were all read from a single sample in a study of monozygotic twins with inflammatory bowel disease. No DNA is given; TCRdb re-called the 5' RACE reads and lists each CDR3 protein once. Its listing shows around 370,000 distinct CDR3 sequences. Sequenced: blood. These receptors came from a human donor with ulcerative colitis or Crohn's disease, or a healthy co-twin of an affected twin (not recorded which).

The rearrangement links TRBV29-1 to TRBJ2-2; TCRdb proposes TRBD1, but this gene call is untestable without DNA. This CDR3 spans 13 amino acids. Per the germline V gene, CDR1 is SQVTM and CDR2 is ANQGSEA. The chain's CDR3 is CSVDPTGFGELFF.

The chain couples TRBV5-1 to TRBJ2-7; the D gene TCRdb calls, TRBD2, cannot be checked with no DNA. CDR1 is SGHRS, CDR2 YFSETQ, per germline. The CDR3 spans 14 residues. This CDR3 reads CASSPSDFLYEQYF.

The chain has TRBV12-3 or TRBV12-4 and TRBJ1-2; TCRdb's D gene call, TRBD1, goes unchecked for lack of DNA. The CDR3 loop spans 14 amino acids. The CDR3 reads CATSGLGITRGYTF.

The CDR3 sequence is CASTGARLANYNEQFF. This chain uses TRBV2 with TRBJ2-1; TCRdb gives TRBD1 as the D gene, but with no DNA this cannot be confirmed. CDR1 is SNHLY and CDR2 is FYNNEI in the germline V gene. There are 16 residues in the CDR3.

The rearrangement links TRBV6-5 to TRBJ2-5; TCRdb lists TRBD1, though no DNA is available to test this call. Looked up from germline, CDR1 is MNHEY and CDR2 is SVGAGI. The CDR3 consists of 15 residues. The CDR3 loop reads CASSYDRGRRETQYF.

The chain uses TRBV4-3 and TRBJ2-4. CDR1 and CDR2 from the germline V gene are LGHNA and YSLEER. The CDR3 is made up of 17 amino acids. The CDR3 loop is CASSQDRGAAAKNIQYF.

The chain uses TRBV7-6 and TRBJ2-7; TCRdb returns TRBD2, unconfirmable since there is no DNA. The CDR3 is 16 residues long. Germline-derived CDR1 and CDR2 are SGHVS and FNYEAQ. CDR3 region: CASSLAQGSRTYEQYF.

The chain has TRBV12-1 and TRBJ2-7; the D call of TRBD1 rests on TCRdb alone, since no DNA is present to check it. TRBV12-1 is a pseudogene. The CDR3 has 16 amino acids. CDR3 region: CASSSYSQGRMHEQYF.

This rearrangement joins TRBV10-3 to TRBJ2-7. The CDR3 is 13 amino acids. Germline CDR1 and CDR2: ENHRY and SYGVKD. The CDR3 spells CAISESDSYEQYF.

The rearrangement uses TRBV4-1 and TRBJ2-7; checking the TCRdb D call of TRBD1 is not possible without DNA. Germline-derived CDR1 and CDR2 are MGHRA and YSYEKL. The CDR3 contains 15 residues. The CDR3 loop reads CASSHPPRGSYEQYF.

The chain recombines TRBV20-1 with TRBJ2-1. The CDR3 is made up of 17 amino acids. Germline V gene lookup returns CDR1 DFQATT and CDR2 SNEGSKA (reference sequence). CDR3 sequence reads: CSARAPILGIRDNEQFF.

This chain links TRBV7-9 with TRBJ1-5. The CDR3 sequence is 12 residues long. Germline CDR1 and CDR2: SEHNR and FQNEAQ (reference sequence). CDR3 sequence: CASSSASSFQHF.

The chain links TRBV28 to TRBJ2-4; TCRdb calls TRBD1, which cannot be checked without DNA. Germline V gives CDR1 MDHEN, CDR2 SYDVKM. This CDR3 is 13 amino acids long. CDR3 sequence: CASSRTGMNIQYF.

CDR3 amino acids: CASSLEGVTSPLHF. The V and J genes are TRBV11-2 and TRBJ1-6; TCRdb proposes TRBD1, but this gene call is untestable without DNA. This CDR3 has 14 residues. CDR1 and CDR2 (germline): SGHAT, FQNNGV. Drawing the rest from reference TRBV11-2 and TRBJ1-6, the complete variable domain is EAGVAQSPRYKIIEKRQSVAFWCNPISGHATLYWYQQILGQGPKLLIQFQNNGVVDDSQLPKDRFSAERLKGVDSTLKIQPAKLEDSAVYLCASSLEGVTSPLHFGNGTRLTVT.